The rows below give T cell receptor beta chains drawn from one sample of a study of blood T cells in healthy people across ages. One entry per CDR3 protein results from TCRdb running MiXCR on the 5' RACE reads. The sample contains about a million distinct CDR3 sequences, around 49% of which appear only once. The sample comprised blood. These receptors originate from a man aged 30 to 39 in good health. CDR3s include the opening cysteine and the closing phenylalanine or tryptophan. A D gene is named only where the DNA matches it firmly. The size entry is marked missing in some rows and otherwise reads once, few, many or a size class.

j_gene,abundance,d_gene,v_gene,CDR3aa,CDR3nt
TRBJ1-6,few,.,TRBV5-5,CASSGDVWTLNSPLHF,TGTGCCAGCAGCGGGGATGTATGGACACTTAATTCACCCCTCCACTTT
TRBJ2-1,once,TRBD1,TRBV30,CAWSSSPGQGNEQFF,TGTGCCTGGAGTTCCTCTCCAGGACAGGGTAATGAGCAGTTCTTC
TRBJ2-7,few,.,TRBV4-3,CASSQDTGISYEQYF,TGCGCCAGCAGCCAAGATACTGGGATTTCCTACGAGCAGTACTTC
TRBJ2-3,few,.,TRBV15,CATSSVSIRGSTDTQYF,TGTGCCACCAGCAGTGTTAGCATTCGGGGGAGCACAGATACGCAGTATTTT
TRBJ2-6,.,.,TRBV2,CASSKGQYSGANVLTF,TGTGCCAGCAGTAAGGGTCAGTACTCTGGGGCCAACGTCCTGACTTTC
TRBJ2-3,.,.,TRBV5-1,CASSLSTQRADTQYF,TGCGCCAGCAGCTTGAGTACACAACGGGCAGATACGCAGTATTTT
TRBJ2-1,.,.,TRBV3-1,CASSRTHNEQFF,TGTGCCAGCAGCCGGACTCACAATGAGCAGTTCTTC
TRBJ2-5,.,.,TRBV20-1,CSAYSGAQETQYF,TGCAGTGCTTATTCGGGAGCTCAAGAGACCCAGTACTTC
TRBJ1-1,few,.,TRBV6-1,CASSEHKGGNTEAFF,TGTGCCAGCAGTGAACATAAGGGGGGGAACACTGAAGCTTTCTTT
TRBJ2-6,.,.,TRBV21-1,CASSKDSPQGSPLGANVLTF,TGTGCCAGCAGCAAAGATTCCCCACAGGGATCCCCCTTAGGGGCCAACGTCCTGACTTTC
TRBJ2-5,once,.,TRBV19,CASSITSGGFETQYF,TGTGCCAGTAGTATAACTTCCGGAGGGTTCGAGACCCAGTACTTC
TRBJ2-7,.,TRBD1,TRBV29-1,CSVDQDRGYYNEQYF,TGCAGCGTTGACCAGGACAGGGGCTACTACAATGAGCAGTACTTC
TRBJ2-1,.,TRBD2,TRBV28,CASRLYGLAGGRGNEQFF,TGTGCCAGCAGACTGTACGGACTAGCGGGGGGGCGAGGCAATGAGCAGTTCTTC
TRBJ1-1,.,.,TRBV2,CASCLQGPNTEAFF,TGTGCCAGCTGTTTGCAGGGACCGAACACTGAAGCTTTCTTT
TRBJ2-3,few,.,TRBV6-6,CASSYSGATTDTQYF,TGTGCCAGCAGTTACTCAGGTGCGACCACAGATACGCAGTATTTT
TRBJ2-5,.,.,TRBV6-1,CASSEQGMAQYF,TGTGCCAGCAGTGAACAGGGAATGGCGCAGTACTTC
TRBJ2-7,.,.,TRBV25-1,CASSDFRASGGYEQYF,TGTGCCAGCAGTGACTTCCGTGCCTCCGGGGGCTACGAGCAGTACTTC
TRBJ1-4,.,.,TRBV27,CASRAPNEKLFF,TGTGCCAGCCGAGCCCCCAATGAAAAACTGTTTTTT
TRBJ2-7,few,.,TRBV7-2,CASTDIRTVGVEQYF,TGTGCCAGCACCGATATAAGGACAGTGGGTGTCGAGCAGTACTTC
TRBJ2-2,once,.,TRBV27,CASHPENSAGELFF,TGTGCCAGCCATCCTGAGAATTCAGCCGGGGAGCTGTTTTTT
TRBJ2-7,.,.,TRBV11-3,CAGSSTHGTYSYEQYF,TGTGCCGGCAGCTCCACCCACGGGACGTACTCCTACGAGCAGTACTTC
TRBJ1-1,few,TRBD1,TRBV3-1,CASSTLTGRTEAFF,TGTGCCAGCAGCACTCTGACAGGGCGGACTGAAGCTTTCTTT